A single sample is the source of the 25 T cell receptor beta chains below, sequenced in a study of technical replicates of blood from a handful of donors. Some clones are missing from TCRdb's copy, which holds only in-frame ones; the method was immunoSEQ multiplex PCR. Of about 100,000 clones listed, more than 85% are singletons. Sequenced sample: T cells isolated from PBMCs. The receptor set was obtained from a human donor in good health.

The chain joins TRBV19 to TRBJ2-3; TRBD1 agrees at 7 bases. V dropped 6 bases and J dropped 4; count of bases not matched to a gene: 7. CDR1 LNHDA and CDR2 SQIVND come from the germline V gene (reference sequence). The CDR3 totals 14 residues. CDR3 sequence reads: CASRIQGEADTQYF. The CDR3 coding sequence is TGTGCCAGTAGGATTCAGGGGGAAGCAGATACGCAGTATTTT.

This chain connects TRBV7-8 to TRBJ1-1; D not resolved. Germline-derived CDR1 and CDR2 are SGHVS and FQNEAQ. This CDR3 spans 17 amino acids. V was cut by 2 bases and J by 3 bases, with 19 bases left in between. The DNA of the CDR3 is TGTGCCAGCAGCTTAAGCCCTGATACGGGGTCCCACACTGAAGCTTTCTTT. Amino acid sequence: CASSLSPDTGSHTEAFF. The full variable domain, rest sourced from reference TRBV7-8 and TRBJ1-1, is GAGVSQSPRYKVAKRGQDVALRCDPISGHVSLFWYQQALGQGPEFLTYFQNEAQLDKSGLPSDRFFAERPEGSVSTLKIQRTQQEDSAVYLCASSLSPDTGSHTEAFFGQGTRLTVV.

CDR3 region: CASSFLGGNTGELFF. CDR3 sequence (DNA): TGTGCCAGCAGTTTTCTAGGGGGCAACACCGGGGAGCTGTTTTTT. The V gene is TRBV28, the J gene TRBJ2-2; 7 bases fit TRBD1. This CDR3 is built from 15 residues. The germline V gene has CDR1 MDHEN and CDR2 SYDVKM. V lost 3 bases and J lost 2; bases outside the gene matches: 3. The variable domain in full, completed from reference TRBV28 and TRBJ2-2, reads DVKVTQSSRYLVKRTGEKVFLECVQDMDHENMFWYRQDPGLGLRLIYFSYDVKMKEKGDIPEGYSVSREKKERFSLILESASTNQTSMYLCASSFLGGNTGELFFGEGSRLTVL.

The CDR3 coding sequence is TGTGCCAGCGTCATTCAGCGCATGAACACTGAAGCTTTCTTT. Its translation: CASVIQRMNTEAFF. The rearrangement uses TRBV6-1 and TRBJ1-1; D gene ambiguous. Per germline, CDR1 MNHNS and CDR2 SASEGT. CDR3 length: 14 residues. Trimming removed 8 bases from V and 0 bases from J, with 13 bases in between.

This chain uses TRBV5-4 with TRBJ2-7; possible D gene TRBD2, 5 bases. V was shortened by 5 bases and J by 1 base, with 10 bases between the two germline ends. Germline V gene data show CDR1 as SGHNT and CDR2 as YYREEE (reference sequence). This CDR3 has 13 residues. The CDR3 DNA is TGTGCCAGCAGTCGAGGGTCTTCCTACGAGCAGTACTTC. This codes for CASSRGSSYEQYF.

The rearrangement joins TRBV18 to TRBJ2-1, with D perhaps TRBD2 (6 bases). The CDR3 has 16 amino acids. The germline CDR1 and CDR2 sequences are KGHSH and LQKENI. V was trimmed by 5 bases and J by 6 bases, leaving 20 bases between them. The CDR3 loop reads CASSTVRAMGGNEQFF. Here the CDR3 DNA reads TGTGCCAGCTCAACTGTCCGGGCCATGGGAGGCAATGAGCAGTTCTTC.

This chain connects TRBV5-1 to TRBJ1-1, with D uncertain. The CDR3 totals 13 residues. V was shortened by 4 bases and J by 2 bases, with 9 bases between the two germline ends. Germline V gene lookup returns CDR1 SGHRS and CDR2 YFSETQ. CDR3 bases: TGCGCCAGCAGCCCGGGAGTTAACACTGAAGCTTTCTTT. The encoded protein is CASSPGVNTEAFF.

The chain joins TRBV5-1 to TRBJ2-7; the D gene is possibly TRBD1 (6 bases). Germline lookup yields CDR1 SGHRS and CDR2 YFSETQ. The length of the CDR3 is 14 residues. The V end lost 0 bases, the J end lost 4 bases, and 11 bases lay between the germline ends. Here the CDR3 DNA reads TGCGCCAGCAGCTTGGCCGGACAGCGATACGAGCAGTACTTC. Translating it yields CASSLAGQRYEQYF.

The chain has TRBV2 and TRBJ1-1, with a tentative D call TRBD1 (5 bases). This CDR3 spans 15 amino acids. Germline CDR1 reads SNHLY; CDR2 reads FYNNEI. V gave up 3 bases and J gave up 0 bases, with 11 bases separating them. The CDR3 loop is CASSDKTAMNTEAFF. Here the CDR3 DNA reads TGTGCCAGCAGTGACAAGACAGCCATGAACACTGAAGCTTTCTTT.

The V gene is TRBV15, the J gene TRBJ2-1; D possibly corresponds to TRBD2 (6 bases). The CDR3 length is 16 residues. Trimming cost V 0 bases and J 1 base, with 10 bases left between them. Germline V gives CDR1 LNHNV, CDR2 YYDKDF (reference sequence). The CDR3 protein is CATSRDRGRSYNEQFF. CDR3 DNA: TGTGCCACCAGCAGAGATCGGGGGAGATCCTACAATGAGCAGTTCTTC.

This rearrangement joins TRBV28 to TRBJ1-3; D call uncertain. The CDR3 sequence is 15 residues long. The germline V gene encodes CDR1 MDHEN and CDR2 SYDVKM. The V end lost 10 bases, the J end lost 0 bases, and 16 bases lay between the germline ends. The CDR3: CAILPDSGSGNTIYF. DNA for the CDR3: TGTGCCATCCTCCCCGACTCGGGCTCTGGAAACACCATATATTTT.

The CDR3 DNA sequence: TGTGCCAGCAGCTTAAACCCGGGACTAGCGAGCACAGATACGCAGTATTTT. Amino acids: CASSLNPGLASTDTQYF. J is TRBJ2-3 and V is TRBV7-3; 10 positions match TRBD2. Germline trimming cut 1 base from V and 0 bases from J; bases unmatched to any gene: 4. The CDR3 is made up of 17 amino acids. CDR1 and CDR2 from the germline V gene are SGHTA and FQGTGA.

The gene calls are TRBV6-6 and TRBJ2-7, with D possibly being TRBD1 (6 bases). Trimming took off 2 bases at V and 1 base at J, with 12 bases between the two ends. The CDR3 has 15 amino acids. Germline assignment: CDR1 MNHNY and CDR2 SVGAGI (reference sequence). This chain's CDR3 is CASSYQPGQSYEQYF. The CDR3 bases are TGTGCCAGCAGTTACCAACCGGGACAATCCTACGAGCAGTACTTC.

This clone occurred once. The chain is built from TRBV6-1 and TRBJ1-1; tentatively, D is TRBD1 (5 bases). The germline CDR1 and CDR2 sequences are MNHNS and SASEGT. Trimming left V 5 bases short and J 7 bases short, with 11 bases between. There are 12 residues in the CDR3. The CDR3 sequence: CASSRQLYEAFF. CDR3 DNA: TGTGCCAGCAGTAGACAGCTGTATGAAGCTTTCTTT.

The J gene is TRBJ1-1, the V gene TRBV7-8; D is uncertain. CDR3 size: 14 residues. V lost 5 bases and J 9 bases, leaving 19 bases between the germline ends. Germline V gene data show CDR1 as SGHVS and CDR2 as FQNEAQ. This chain's CDR3 is CASSLRSSNSKAFF. CDR3 DNA sequence: TGTGCCAGCAGCCTAAGGAGTTCAAACTCTAAAGCTTTCTTT.

This rearrangement joins TRBV9 to TRBJ2-7, with 7 bases aligning to TRBD2. Germline V CDR1 and CDR2: SGDLS, YYNGEE. The CDR3 extends over 18 amino acids. Unmatched junction bases numbered 18, after V lost 3 bases and J lost 3 bases. The CDR3 DNA reads TGTGCCAGCAGCGCAGGGTGGGCGGGGGATTTTTTAGGCTACGAGCAGTACTTC. Translated, it gives CASSAGWAGDFLGYEQYF.

CDR3 amino acids: CASSVGPGNEQFF. As DNA, the CDR3 is TGTGCCAGCAGCGTAGGTCCGGGGAATGAGCAGTTCTTC. The rearrangement uses TRBV9 and TRBJ2-1; possibly TRBD2 for D (5 bases). Trimming removed 0 bases at V and 7 bases at J, with 8 bases between. CDR1 is SGDLS and CDR2 is YYNGEE in the germline V gene. The CDR3 runs to 13 residues.

This chain joins TRBV7-9 and TRBJ2-7; the match to TRBD1 covers 11 bases. This CDR3 is 14 amino acids long. Trimming at V came to 5 bases and at J to 6 bases, leaving 6 bases not matched to a gene. From germline, CDR1 is SEHNR and CDR2 FQNEAQ (reference sequence). CDR3 protein: CASSLGQGELEQYF. The CDR3 DNA reads TGTGCCAGCAGCCTGGGACAGGGGGAACTCGAGCAGTACTTC.

This clone has just one count. CDR3 in DNA: TGTGCCAGCAGTTTAGGCTTGGCCCACTATGGCTACACCTTC. Its translation: CASSLGLAHYGYTF. The chain has TRBV28 and TRBJ1-2; D is uncertain. The CDR3 length is 14 residues. CDR1 is MDHEN and CDR2 is SYDVKM in the germline V gene. V was trimmed by 2 bases and J by 3 bases, leaving 10 bases between them.

This clone is a singleton in its sample. The chain recombines TRBV15 with TRBJ2-5, with D possibly being TRBD1 (6 bases). CDR3 length equals 15 residues. V was shortened by 4 bases and J by 9 bases, with 21 bases between the two germline ends. Germline V gene lookup returns CDR1 LNHNV and CDR2 YYDKDF (reference sequence). CDR3 coding DNA: TGTGCCACCAGCACCGAGGACAGTGGTTTGGTGGCCCAGTACTTC. Translating gives CATSTEDSGLVAQYF.

This clone was recorded only once. V usage is TRBV27 and J usage is TRBJ2-7, with no clear D. The CDR3 is 13 residues long. Germline loops: CDR1 MNHEY, CDR2 SMNVEV (reference sequence). V lost 5 bases and J lost 3, with 11 bases in between. CDR3 nucleotide sequence: TGTGCCAGCAGTATTTTCCCTCGCTACGAGCAGTACTTC. Translated, it gives CASSIFPRYEQYF.

The chain has TRBV6-5 and TRBJ2-2, with D perhaps matching TRBD1 (5 bases). This CDR3 has 16 amino acids. From germline, CDR1 is MNHEY and CDR2 SVGAGI. The V end lost 0 bases, the J end lost 5 bases, and 13 bases lay between the germline ends. For the CDR3, the DNA is TGTGCCAGCAGTTACTCGATAGGGGAATTAACCGGGGAGCTGTTTTTT. Protein sequence: CASSYSIGELTGELFF.

J is TRBJ2-1 and V is TRBV6-1; D possibly corresponds to TRBD1 (6 bases). Germline CDR1 MNHNS, CDR2 SASEGT. V lost 4 bases to trimming and J lost 0 bases, with 13 bases between them. This CDR3 contains 16 residues. The CDR3 reads CASSADRTNSYNEQFF. In DNA form, the CDR3 reads TGTGCCAGCAGTGCGGACAGAACTAACTCCTACAATGAGCAGTTCTTC.

The chain has TRBV18 and TRBJ1-2; D is uncertain. CDR1 is KGHSH, CDR2 LQKENI, per germline. V was pared by 2 bases and J by 3 bases, with 10 bases between. This CDR3 comprises 14 residues. CDR3 amino acids: CASSPKREDYGYTF. CDR3 sequence (DNA): TGTGCCAGCTCACCAAAGCGAGAGGACTATGGCTACACCTTC.

This sequence joins TRBV5-4 and TRBJ2-1; the D is unclear. V dropped 5 bases and J dropped 1 base, with 4 bases sitting between them. This CDR3 has 12 amino acids. Germline values: CDR1 SGHNT, CDR2 YYREEE (reference sequence). The CDR3 loop is CASSVSYNEQFF. In DNA, the CDR3 is TGTGCCAGCAGTGTATCCTACAATGAGCAGTTCTTC.